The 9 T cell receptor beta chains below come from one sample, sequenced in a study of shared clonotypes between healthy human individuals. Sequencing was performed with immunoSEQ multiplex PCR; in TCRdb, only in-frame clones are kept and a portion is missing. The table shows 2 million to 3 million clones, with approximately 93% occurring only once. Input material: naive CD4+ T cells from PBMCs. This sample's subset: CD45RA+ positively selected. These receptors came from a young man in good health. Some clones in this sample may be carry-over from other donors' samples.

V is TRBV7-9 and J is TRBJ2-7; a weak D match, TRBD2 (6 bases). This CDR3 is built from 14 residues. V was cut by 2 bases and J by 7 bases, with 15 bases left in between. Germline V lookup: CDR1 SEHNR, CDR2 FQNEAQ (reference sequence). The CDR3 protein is CASSLTTSSGEQYF. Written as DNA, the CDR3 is TGTGCCAGCAGCTTAACAACTAGCTCGGGAGAGCAGTACTTC.

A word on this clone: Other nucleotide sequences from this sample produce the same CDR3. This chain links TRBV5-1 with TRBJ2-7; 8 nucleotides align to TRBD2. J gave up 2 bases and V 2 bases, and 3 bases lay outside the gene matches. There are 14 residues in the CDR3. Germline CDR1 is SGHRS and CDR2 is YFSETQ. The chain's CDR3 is CASSLAGDPYEQYF. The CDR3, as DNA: TGCGCCAGCAGCTTAGCGGGAGACCCCTACGAGCAGTACTTC. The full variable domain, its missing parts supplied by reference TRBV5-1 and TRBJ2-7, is KAGVTQTPRYLIKTRGQQVTLSCSPISGHRSVSWYQQTPGQGLQFLFEYFSETQRNKGNFPGRFSGRQFSNSRSEMNVSTLELGDSALYLCASSLAGDPYEQYFGPGTRLTVT.

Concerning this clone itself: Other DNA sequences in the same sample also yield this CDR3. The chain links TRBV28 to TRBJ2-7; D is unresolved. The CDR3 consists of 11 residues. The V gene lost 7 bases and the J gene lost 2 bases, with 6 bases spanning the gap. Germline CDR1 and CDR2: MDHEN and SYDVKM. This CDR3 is CASTAAYEQYF. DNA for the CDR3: TGTGCCAGCACGGCCGCCTACGAGCAGTACTTC. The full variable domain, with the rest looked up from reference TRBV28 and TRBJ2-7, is DVKVTQSSRYLVKRTGEKVFLECVQDMDHENMFWYRQDPGLGLRLIYFSYDVKMKEKGDIPEGYSVSREKKERFSLILESASTNQTSMYLCASTAAYEQYFGPGTRLTVT.

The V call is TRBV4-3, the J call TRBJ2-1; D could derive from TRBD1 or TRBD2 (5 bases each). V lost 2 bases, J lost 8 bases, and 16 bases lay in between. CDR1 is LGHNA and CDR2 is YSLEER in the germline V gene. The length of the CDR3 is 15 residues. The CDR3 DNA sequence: TGCGCCAGCAGCCAAAGGGGAGTAATTGGCGATGAGCAGTTCTTC. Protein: CASSQRGVIGDEQFF.

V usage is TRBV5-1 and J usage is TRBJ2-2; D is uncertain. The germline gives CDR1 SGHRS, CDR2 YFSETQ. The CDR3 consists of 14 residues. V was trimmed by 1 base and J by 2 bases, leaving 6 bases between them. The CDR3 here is CASSLSTNTGELFF. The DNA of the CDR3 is TGCGCCAGCAGCTTGTCTACCAACACCGGGGAGCTGTTTTTT.

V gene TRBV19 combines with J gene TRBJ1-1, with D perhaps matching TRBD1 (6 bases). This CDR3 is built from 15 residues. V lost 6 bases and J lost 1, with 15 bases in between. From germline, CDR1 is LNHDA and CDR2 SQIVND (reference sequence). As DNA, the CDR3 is TGTGCCAGTAGGGGGGGGGCAGCCGCGAACACTGAAGCTTTCTTT. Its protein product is CASRGGAAANTEAFF.

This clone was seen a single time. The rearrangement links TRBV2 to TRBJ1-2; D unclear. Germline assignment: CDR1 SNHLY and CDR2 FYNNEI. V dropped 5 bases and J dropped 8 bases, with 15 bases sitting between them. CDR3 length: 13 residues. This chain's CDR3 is CASSPTTGWGYTF. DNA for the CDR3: TGTGCCAGCAGTCCGACGACGGGATGGGGCTACACCTTC.

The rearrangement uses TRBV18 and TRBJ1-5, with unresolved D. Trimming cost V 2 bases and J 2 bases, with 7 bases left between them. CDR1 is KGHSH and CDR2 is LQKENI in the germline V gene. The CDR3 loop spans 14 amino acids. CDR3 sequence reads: CASSPSRGNQPQHF. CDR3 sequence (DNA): TGTGCCAGCTCACCATCCCGGGGCAATCAGCCCCAGCATTTT. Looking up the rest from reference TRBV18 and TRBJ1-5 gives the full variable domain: NAGVMQNPRHLVRRRGQEARLRCSPMKGHSHVYWYRQLPEEGLKFMVYLQKENIIDESGMPKERFSAEFPKEGPSILRIQQVVRGDSAAYFCASSPSRGNQPQHFGDGTRLSIL.

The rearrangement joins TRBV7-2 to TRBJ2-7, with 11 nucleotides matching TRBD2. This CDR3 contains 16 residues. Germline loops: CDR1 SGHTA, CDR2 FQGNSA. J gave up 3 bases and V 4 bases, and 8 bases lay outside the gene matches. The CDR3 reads CASSSVPGTSGYEQYF. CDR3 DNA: TGTGCCAGCAGCTCAGTACCCGGGACTAGCGGCTACGAGCAGTACTTC.